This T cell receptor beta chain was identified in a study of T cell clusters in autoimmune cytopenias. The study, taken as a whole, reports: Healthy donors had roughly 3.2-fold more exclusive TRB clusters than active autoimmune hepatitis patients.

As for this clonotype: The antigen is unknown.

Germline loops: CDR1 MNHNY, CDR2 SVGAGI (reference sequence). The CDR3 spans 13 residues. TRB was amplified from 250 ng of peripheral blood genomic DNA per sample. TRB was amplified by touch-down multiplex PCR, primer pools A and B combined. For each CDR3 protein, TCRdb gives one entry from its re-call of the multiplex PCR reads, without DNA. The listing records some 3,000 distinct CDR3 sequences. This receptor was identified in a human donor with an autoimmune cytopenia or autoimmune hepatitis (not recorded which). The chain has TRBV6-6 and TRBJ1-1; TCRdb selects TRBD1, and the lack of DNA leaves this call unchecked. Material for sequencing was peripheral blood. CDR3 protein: CASSAGGGTEAFF.